The T cell receptor beta chain under discussion was sequenced for a study of cytomegalovirus exposure and HLA in healthy donors. The germline gives CDR1 SGHTA, CDR2 FQGNSA. V gave up 5 bases and J gave up 7 bases; unmatched junction bases: 11. The CDR3 is 15 residues long. 13 Jbeta primers and 60 Vbeta primers were used for the PCR. Libraries were prepared by immunoSEQ multiplex PCR; TCRdb keeps only in-frame clonotypes and omits some of them. Of 100,000 to 150,000 clones in the sample, about 85% were seen once. The sequenced sample consisted of PBMCs. The TCR originated in a boy younger than 18 in good health and CMV-seronegative. The chain employs TRBV7-2 and TRBJ1-5; the match to TRBD1 covers 7 bases. The CDR3 loop is CASSSSGQAWQPQHF. CDR3 coding DNA: TGTGCCAGCAGCAGCTCTGGACAGGCATGGCAGCCCCAGCATTTT.